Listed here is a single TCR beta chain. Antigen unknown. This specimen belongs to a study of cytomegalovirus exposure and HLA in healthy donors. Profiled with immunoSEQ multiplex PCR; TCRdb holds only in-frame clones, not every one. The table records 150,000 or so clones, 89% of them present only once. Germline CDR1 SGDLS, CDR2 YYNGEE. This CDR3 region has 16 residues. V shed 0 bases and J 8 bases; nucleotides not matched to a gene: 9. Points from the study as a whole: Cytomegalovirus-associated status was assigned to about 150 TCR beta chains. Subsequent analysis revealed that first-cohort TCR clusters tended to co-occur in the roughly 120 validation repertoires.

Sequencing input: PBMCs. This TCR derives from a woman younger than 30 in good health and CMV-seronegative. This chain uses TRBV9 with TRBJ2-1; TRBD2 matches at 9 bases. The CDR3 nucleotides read TGTGCCAGCAGCGTAGACCTAGCGGGGACATTAGATGAGCAGTTCTTC. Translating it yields CASSVDLAGTLDEQFF.